Listed below are T cell receptor beta chains from one sample, sequenced in a study of T-cell reconstitution after alpha-beta-depleted transplantation in children. In TCRdb, the PCR reads were re-called with MiXCR into one record per CDR3 protein. The sample has hundreds of thousands of distinct CDR3 sequences, under 20% seen once; the top ten hold under 30%. The sample in question was PBMCs, mostly from graft donor cells, obtained 360 days after TCRalphabeta/CD19-depleted stem cell transplant. Every receptor here comes from a boy younger than two who had a stem cell transplant for Wiskott-Aldrich syndrome, so the T cells may come from the graft donor. Each CDR3 is given without its conserved first and last residue. The order of the fields is J gene, V gene, clone size, CDR3 protein. Size values are once, few and many counts, or a class for expanded clones, and some rows have none.

TRBJ2-3	TRBV7-6	many	ASSLALAGSTQY
TRBJ2-5	TRBV24-1	few	ATGTSGIETQY
TRBJ2-1	TRBV5-6	few	ASSLWLRGQKGSYNEQF
TRBJ2-3	TRBV12-3/TRBV12-4	few	ASRTSGSTDTQY
TRBJ2-5	TRBV4-1	.	ASSQFATEHQIQETQY
TRBJ2-3	TRBV24-1	.	ATSVKAGGPTDTQY
TRBJ1-1	TRBV18	few	ASSLRPARAF
TRBJ2-5	TRBV10-3	.	AISPGGRTRETQY
TRBJ1-5	TRBV6-6	.	ASSYSHNEPQH
TRBJ2-5	TRBV14	few	ASSHQGLQETQY
TRBJ1-1	TRBV18	many	ASSPRQGGTEAF
TRBJ2-7	TRBV7-6	.	ASSLAGLLGEQY
TRBJ1-5	TRBV19	.	ASMGQGPLSNQPQH
TRBJ2-1	TRBV7-2	.	ASSPLRRGHNEQF
TRBJ2-7	TRBV7-9	.	ASSLAGPPEEQY
TRBJ2-6	TRBV29-1	few	SVQRPGANVLT
TRBJ1-1	TRBV28	few	ASSQRGWGDTEAF
TRBJ1-3	TRBV7-8	.	ASSLWGGVFTGNTIY
TRBJ2-1	TRBV4-1	few	ASRGIQGKNEQF
TRBJ2-5	TRBV10-3	.	AISEVRVLNYPQETQY
TRBJ2-3	TRBV18	.	ASSPPPGFTQY
TRBJ1-2	TRBV20-1	.	SAREGVGYT
TRBJ2-5	TRBV11-2	.	ASSHSRTGEVRETQY
TRBJ2-5	TRBV4-3	.	ASSQKGLAGIQETQY
TRBJ2-1	TRBV21-1	.	ASTQGTGNEQF
TRBJ2-5	TRBV11-2	few	ASSHSGETQY
TRBJ2-1	TRBV5-1	few	ASSPGWGLAGQSSYNEQF
TRBJ2-7	TRBV7-8	once	ASSFGHPDYYEQY
TRBJ2-2	TRBV4-3	.	ASSRYRGLNTGELF
TRBJ2-5	TRBV14	.	ASSQSVTVEATQY
TRBJ2-5	TRBV12-3/TRBV12-4	.	ASSVAAGGQETQY
TRBJ1-3	TRBV5-1	.	ASSLTGSPGNTIY